The T cell receptor (beta chain) described here comes from a study of graft-versus-host responses after intestinal transplantation. Study background: Following induction with anti-thymocyte globulin, all recipients were given tacrolimus and steroids for two to four years.

Details on this clone: Its antigen remains unidentified.

Measured with immunoSEQ multiplex PCR; TCRdb has only the in-frame clones, and not every one. Among about 54,000 clones listed, about 89% were seen once. V was clipped by 3 bases and J by 7 bases, with 13 bases between them. CDR3 length: 15 residues. Germline CDR1 is LNHDA and CDR2 is SQIVND (reference sequence). Study conclusions and caveats: Peak circulating GvH clone levels were associated with early post-transplant HvG declines. GvH clones surfaced in recipient marrow, some emerging earlier in ileum or blood.

The chain has TRBV19 and TRBJ1-6; D gene uncertain. The sequencing used PBMCs, collected roughly 680 days after intestinal transplant. The TCR was taken from a human patient who received an intestinal transplant, so some T cells may come from the graft donor. In DNA form, the CDR3 reads TGTGCCAGTAGTATGGGCCCTCGTATCAATTCACCCCTCCACTTT. It encodes CASSMGPRINSPLHF.